This TCR beta chain was identified during a study of blood T cell repertoires in COVID-19 (dated by TCRdb to the early 2020s). A note on the overall study: Collaborator samples came from the United States, Italy and Spain and covered acute and convalescent phases of COVID-19. The prospective study material was composed of cDNA or gDNA derived from T cells, B-cell-depleted T cells, or PBMCs. The repertoires were released in a freely available public database meant as a resource for research on the immune response to SARS-CoV-2. The dataset comprised deeply sampled blood TCRbeta repertoires from subjects exposed to, actively infected with, or recovered from COVID-19. Where available, HLA class I and class II types were obtained from metadata supplied by the sample provider rather than from assay-based typing. Samples were obtained from the ongoing ImmuneRACE study (first 160 participants) and from about 1,300 subjects provided by 6 global collaborators. The sample metadata nearly always contained a de-identified subject ID, COVID-19 status, age in years and sex.

Each collaborating institution followed its own protocols to collect whole blood in K2EDTA tubes. For TCRbeta analysis, collaborator samples were shipped as frozen whole blood, as isolated PBMCs, or as DNA extracted from either sample type. The immunoSEQ Assay, a bias-controlled multiplex PCR, was used to amplify TCRbeta CDR3 regions from genomic DNA. Regarding the original processing steps: The number of nucleated cells in each sample was estimated by amplification of reference gene primers within the assay. To quantify the absolute abundance of each unique TCRbeta CDR3 rearrangement, sequence reads were collapsed and filtered. For each sample, productive Simpson clonality was calculated by taking the square root of Simpson's diversity index across productive rearrangements. Here the immuneACCESS table is served through TCRdb, limited to in-frame sequences with V and J called. Missing clones are a known gap in these copies; in checked studies unresolved V genes cover under half, and the rest lacks a known reason. That table is the source of V, J and clone size, and D and trimming were worked out from the DNA. The sample contains over 65,000 clones, over 70% of them found a single time. The top ten clonotypes cover around 1% of the sample.

Its CDR3 holds 14 amino acids, cysteine through phenylalanine. Solely the CDR3 DNA is kept, with 42 bases framed from the first base. The germline V gene encodes CDR1 LGHDT and CDR2 YNNKEL (reference sequence). Trimming removed 5 bases from V and 4 bases from J; the gene matches leave 8 bases unexplained. As concerns this clone: Its antigen specificity is not known. No quality values exist for individual bases; no much larger clone is one base distant.

What the study reported, not specific to this receptor: How much clinical and demographic metadata was included differed by source and by participant, and the metadata was provided uncurated.

This sequence uses TRBV3-1 (or the pseudogene TRBV3-2) and TRBJ2-7; the central 7 bases match TRBD2. Sample: peripheral blood. The receptor's source is a human donor in a cohort sampled during active COVID-19. The CDR3 region: CASSLGRESYEQYF. The sequenced DNA: TGTGCCAGCAGCTTAGGGAGGGAGAGTTACGAGCAGTACTTC.